Listed below are T cell receptor beta chains from one sample, sequenced in a study of cytomegalovirus exposure and HLA in healthy donors. Sequencing used immunoSEQ multiplex PCR; TCRdb keeps in-frame clones, though not all of them. Among 80,000 to 130,000 clones listed, approximately 70% were seen once. The sequencing sample was made of PBMCs. These receptor sequences come from a woman aged 18-29 years in good health and CMV-seropositive. The CDR3 runs from the conserved cysteine through the conserved F or W. Each record gives: clone size, D gene, J gene, V gene, CDR3 protein, CDR3 DNA. A D gene is named only where the DNA matches it firmly. Clone size, where shown, is once, few, many, or a class for clones that have expanded.

size: -
D: -
J: TRBJ1-1
V: TRBV6-4
CDR3: CASSSTGNTEAFF
DNA: TGTGCCAGCAGCTCGACAGGGAACACTGAAGCTTTCTTT

size: -
D: TRBD1
J: TRBJ1-1
V: TRBV4-3
CDR3: CASSPGQGRENTEAFF
DNA: TGCGCCAGCAGCCCGGGACAGGGAAGGGAGAACACTGAAGCTTTCTTT

size: -
D: TRBD1
J: TRBJ2-1
V: TRBV5-1
CDR3: CASSLRDRVTEQFF
DNA: TGCGCCAGCAGCCTCCGGGACAGGGTTACTGAGCAGTTCTTC

size: -
D: TRBD1
J: TRBJ2-7
V: TRBV2
CDR3: CASTMGQGYEQYF
DNA: TGTGCCAGCACCATGGGACAGGGCTACGAGCAGTACTTC

size: once
D: -
J: TRBJ2-7
V: TRBV19
CDR3: CASTGRYREFHEQYF
DNA: TGTGCCAGTACCGGACGGTACAGGGAGTTCCACGAGCAGTACTTC

size: -
D: -
J: TRBJ2-5
V: TRBV4-3
CDR3: CASSQEFRETQYF
DNA: TGCGCCAGCAGCCAAGAGTTTCGAGAGACCCAGTACTTC

size: -
D: -
J: TRBJ1-2
V: TRBV28
CDR3: CASSFEQGAGGYTF
DNA: TGTGCCAGCAGTTTTGAACAGGGAGCAGGTGGCTACACCTTC

size: once
D: -
J: TRBJ1-5
V: TRBV2
CDR3: CASTSDSPNQPQHF
DNA: TGTGCCAGCACCTCGGACAGTCCCAATCAGCCCCAGCATTTT

size: -
D: TRBD1
J: TRBJ1-1
V: TRBV30
CDR3: CAWSVGQGRTEAFF
DNA: TGTGCCTGGAGTGTAGGACAGGGAAGGACTGAAGCTTTCTTT

size: few
D: TRBD1
J: TRBJ1-4
V: TRBV5-4
CDR3: CASSLMGQGDEKLFF
DNA: TGTGCCAGCAGCTTGATGGGACAGGGTGATGAAAAACTGTTTTTT

size: -
D: -
J: TRBJ2-7
V: TRBV5-5
CDR3: CASSLVSNYEQYF
DNA: TGTGCCAGCAGCTTGGTTTCCAACTACGAGCAGTACTTC

size: -
D: -
J: TRBJ1-1
V: TRBV15
CDR3: CATSPLRVNTEAFF
DNA: TGTGCCACCAGCCCCCTGCGTGTGAACACTGAAGCTTTCTTT

size: once
D: -
J: TRBJ2-3
V: TRBV28
CDR3: CASSAAGWVTDTQYF
DNA: TGTGCCAGCAGTGCTGCGGGGTGGGTCACAGATACGCAGTATTTT

size: once
D: -
J: TRBJ2-2
V: TRBV29-1
CDR3: CVTRSTGELFF
DNA: TGCGTTACGCGAAGCACCGGGGAGCTGTTTTTT

size: -
D: TRBD2
J: TRBJ2-1
V: TRBV7-6
CDR3: CASSLGLAGDNEQFF
DNA: TGTGCCAGCAGCCTTGGCCTAGCGGGTGACAATGAGCAGTTCTTC

size: -
D: TRBD2
J: TRBJ2-3
V: TRBV5-1
CDR3: CASSSGLAYTDTQYF
DNA: TGCGCCAGCAGCTCGGGACTAGCATACACAGATACGCAGTATTTT

size: -
D: -
J: TRBJ2-1
V: TRBV15
CDR3: CATSILWAPWHNEQFF
DNA: TGTGCCACCAGCATTTTATGGGCCCCCTGGCACAATGAGCAGTTCTTC

size: -
D: -
J: TRBJ2-3
V: TRBV5-1
CDR3: CASSWSSSGTDTQYF
DNA: TGCGCCAGCAGCTGGAGTTCCAGCGGCACAGATACGCAGTATTTT

size: -
D: -
J: TRBJ2-3
V: TRBV6-4
CDR3: CASKLAQSTDTQYF
DNA: TGTGCCAGCAAGCTAGCCCAAAGCACAGATACGCAGTATTTT

size: -
D: -
J: TRBJ2-2
V: TRBV10-3
CDR3: CAISESPDRPGELFF
DNA: TGTGCCATCAGTGAGTCGCCTGACAGGCCCGGGGAGCTGTTTTTT

size: once
D: TRBD2
J: TRBJ2-5
V: TRBV5-4
CDR3: CASSLEAGGGETQYF
DNA: TGTGCCAGCAGCTTGGAGGCGGGAGGGGGGGAGACCCAGTACTTC

size: -
D: -
J: TRBJ1-1
V: TRBV19
CDR3: CASSSEGTRAFF
DNA: TGTGCCAGTTCGTCGGAGGGAACACGAGCTTTCTTT

size: medium-sized
D: -
J: TRBJ1-5
V: TRBV30
CDR3: CAWGRYPGGNQPQHF
DNA: TGTGCCTGGGGCCGGTACCCGGGAGGTAATCAGCCCCAGCATTTT

size: -
D: -
J: TRBJ1-5
V: TRBV30
CDR3: CAWSVHSGQPQHF
DNA: TGTGCCTGGAGTGTACATTCAGGTCAGCCCCAGCATTTT

size: -
D: -
J: TRBJ2-7
V: TRBV5-1
CDR3: CASSLGSRELYEQYF
DNA: TGCGCCAGCAGCTTAGGTTCCCGGGAACTCTACGAGCAGTACTTC

size: -
D: -
J: TRBJ2-7
V: TRBV11-3
CDR3: CASSLRQDYEQYF
DNA: TGTGCCAGCAGCCTGCGACAGGACTACGAGCAGTACTTC

size: few
D: -
J: TRBJ1-2
V: TRBV7-2
CDR3: CASSLSGGEDYGYTF
DNA: TGTGCCAGCAGCTTATCCGGGGGGGAGGACTATGGCTACACCTTC

size: few
D: -
J: TRBJ1-5
V: TRBV5-1
CDR3: CASSLGGQAINQPQHF
DNA: TGCGCCAGCAGCTTGGGGGGGCAGGCCATCAATCAGCCCCAGCATTTT

size: -
D: -
J: TRBJ2-7
V: TRBV11-2
CDR3: CASGSSYEQYF
DNA: TGTGCCAGCGGGAGTTCTTACGAGCAGTACTTC

size: once
D: -
J: TRBJ1-1
V: TRBV11-2
CDR3: CASSLVRDTEAFF
DNA: TGTGCCAGCAGCTTAGTGCGAGACACTGAAGCTTTCTTT

size: -
D: -
J: TRBJ2-1
V: TRBV5-6
CDR3: CASDFFRAGLGEQFF
DNA: TGTGCCAGCGATTTTTTTCGGGCAGGGCTCGGTGAGCAGTTCTTC

size: -
D: -
J: TRBJ1-5
V: TRBV10-1
CDR3: CASRGQLGPQHF
DNA: TGCGCCAGCAGGGGGCAGTTGGGGCCCCAGCATTTT

size: once
D: -
J: TRBJ2-7
V: TRBV5-1
CDR3: CASSKWGRAYEQYF
DNA: TGCGCCAGCAGTAAGTGGGGCAGAGCCTACGAGCAGTACTTC

size: -
D: -
J: TRBJ2-7
V: TRBV19
CDR3: CASSTRTNLYEQYF
DNA: TGTGCCAGTAGTACCCGGACTAACCTCTACGAGCAGTACTTC

size: few
D: TRBD1
J: TRBJ2-7
V: TRBV19
CDR3: CASSIQTGVYEQYF
DNA: TGTGCCAGTAGTATTCAAACAGGGGTCTACGAGCAGTACTTC

size: -
D: TRBD2
J: TRBJ2-5
V: TRBV4-1
CDR3: CASSPRLAGGPEETQYF
DNA: TGCGCCAGCAGCCCCCGATTAGCGGGAGGGCCCGAAGAGACCCAGTACTTC

size: -
D: -
J: TRBJ1-5
V: TRBV28
CDR3: CASSPQGNQPQHF
DNA: TGTGCCAGCAGTCCACAGGGTAATCAGCCCCAGCATTTT

size: once
D: TRBD2
J: TRBJ2-1
V: TRBV29-1
CDR3: CSVELQGIGLAGGPVGEQFF
DNA: TGCAGCGTTGAGTTACAGGGGATCGGGCTAGCGGGAGGGCCCGTTGGTGAGCAGTTCTTC

size: -
D: -
J: TRBJ1-3
V: TRBV19
CDR3: CASRTGQGVGNTIYF
DNA: TGTGCCAGTAGGACGGGACAAGGCGTTGGAAACACCATATATTTT

size: -
D: TRBD2
J: TRBJ2-1
V: TRBV9
CDR3: CASSVGSIWGGSSSYNEQFF
DNA: TGTGCCAGCAGCGTAGGTTCAATATGGGGCGGGAGTTCATCTTACAATGAGCAGTTCTTC

size: -
D: TRBD2
J: TRBJ2-1
V: TRBV6-4
CDR3: CASSEKTSGANEQFF
DNA: TGTGCCAGCAGTGAAAAGACTAGCGGGGCTAATGAGCAGTTCTTC

size: -
D: TRBD1
J: TRBJ1-3
V: TRBV19
CDR3: CASRGQGAIFGNTIYF
DNA: TGTGCCAGCAGAGGACAGGGGGCTATATTTGGAAACACCATATATTTT

size: once
D: TRBD2
J: TRBJ2-1
V: TRBV9
CDR3: CASSVGLAGTYNEQFF
DNA: TGTGCCAGCAGCGTAGGGCTAGCGGGGACCTACAATGAGCAGTTCTTC

size: -
D: -
J: TRBJ2-3
V: TRBV7-6
CDR3: CASSLALASLVDTQYF
DNA: TGTGCCAGCAGCTTAGCGTTGGCTAGCTTGGTGGATACGCAGTATTTT

size: -
D: -
J: TRBJ2-7
V: TRBV30
CDR3: CAWSRAQTGTYEQYF
DNA: TGTGCCTGGAGCCGAGCCCAGACAGGTACCTACGAGCAGTACTTC

size: -
D: -
J: TRBJ2-1
V: TRBV7-3
CDR3: CASSPIAAGSYNEQFF
DNA: TGTGCCAGCAGCCCAATAGCGGCCGGCTCCTACAATGAGCAGTTCTTC